This TCR beta chain was sequenced during a study of cytomegalovirus exposure and HLA in healthy donors. Study outcomes and limitations: Cytomegalovirus-associated TCR beta chains were listed, numbering 150 to 200.

The germline V and J ends were trimmed by 0 bases and 0 bases, with 10 bases remaining between them. Germline V gene sequence: CDR1 LGHNT, CDR2 FRNRAP. This CDR3 has 16 residues. Among the 110 or so subjects of the validation cohort, separate from the approximately 670-subject first cohort, were the donors. Sequencing was performed with immunoSEQ multiplex PCR; in TCRdb, only in-frame clones are kept and a portion is missing. Altogether approximately 230,000 clones are present, less than 90% being singletons, with the ten largest covering around 12%. Note on this clone: The antigen is unknown.

The TCR sequence derives from a man between 18 and 29 years old in good health and CMV-seropositive. The chain is built from TRBV12-5 and TRBJ2-3; a weak D match, TRBD2 (6 bases). Sequencing was performed on PBMCs. The CDR3 sequence: CASGLVRGRSTDTQYF. CDR3 bases: TGTGCTAGTGGTTTGGTACGGGGGAGAAGCACAGATACGCAGTATTTT.